A selection of T cell receptor beta chains follows, all from one sample in a study of shared clonotypes between healthy human individuals. Assay: immunoSEQ multiplex PCR; the TCRdb copy retains only in-frame clones and omits some. This sample has some 630,000 clones, with roughly 96% found just once. The specimen was naive CD8+ T cells sorted from blood. The receptor set was obtained from a woman aged 25-40 years in good health. Both conserved end residues are part of each CDR3. Some rows have no size entry. The others give once, few or many, or a class for an expanded clone.

-	TRBJ2-7	TRBV27	10	CASTSYEQYF
-	TRBJ1-5	TRBV5-5	12	CASSIGNQPQHF
once	TRBJ1-1	TRBV10-2	15	CASSESIGLGTEAFF
-	TRBJ1-4	TRBV4-1	16	CASSQAGPVTNEKLFF
-	TRBJ2-1	TRBV13	18	CASSPLAGVPSSYNEQFF
-	TRBJ2-1	TRBV7-9	13	CASSFRNDNEQFF
-	TRBJ2-1	TRBV28	14	CASSYRTRTNEQFF
-	TRBJ2-1	TRBV28	17	CASSSGTSAYIMNEQFF
-	TRBJ1-1	TRBV19	13	CASIDGEGTEAFF
-	TRBJ1-4	TRBV19	14	CASSPGQGSEKLFF
-	TRBJ2-7	TRBV27	14	CASSFSQGTYEQYF
-	TRBJ2-5	TRBV13	13	CASSFDRQETQYF
-	TRBJ1-5	TRBV5-6	14	CASSLSTGIQPQHF
-	TRBJ1-1	TRBV5-6	13	CASSLGDQGEAFF
-	TRBJ1-4	TRBV28	14	CASRPGGTNEKLFF
-	TRBJ2-5	TRBV28	14	CASEGTLQRGTQYF
-	TRBJ2-7	TRBV27	15	CASSPGTSFSYEQYF
-	TRBJ1-4	TRBV28	18	CASRSRTGAPVTNEKLFF
-	TRBJ1-2	TRBV20-1	10	CSAKLGGYTF
-	TRBJ2-3	TRBV13	15	CASSLEGRITDTQYF
-	TRBJ2-5	TRBV2	14	CASSDRDSKETQYF
few	TRBJ2-3	TRBV28	11	CASSSTDTQYF
-	TRBJ1-1	TRBV27	14	CASRPGGAYTEAFF
-	TRBJ2-7	TRBV29-1	13	CSALAGSSYEQYF
-	TRBJ2-5	TRBV5-1	15	CASSLLLAGRETQYF
-	TRBJ2-7	TRBV4-2	15	CASSPVEGSSYEQYF
-	TRBJ2-3	TRBV15	15	CATSPSGLGTDTQYF
-	TRBJ2-7	TRBV10-2	13	CASGQGRTYEQYF
-	TRBJ2-1	TRBV27	17	CASSLSAVREGLNEQFF
-	TRBJ1-2	TRBV7-2	14	CASSLPGQPYGYTF
-	TRBJ2-2	TRBV28	16	CASRRLLSQNTGELFF
-	TRBJ2-7	TRBV27	13	CASGITDSYEQYF
-	TRBJ2-1	TRBV28	19	CASSPSQRGTSGKNNEQFF
-	TRBJ2-5	TRBV7-9	14	CASSFDRSQETQYF
-	TRBJ2-3	TRBV28	15	CASSGAGLRADTQYF
-	TRBJ2-2	TRBV7-6	16	CASSWTGGQEAGELFF
once	TRBJ2-2	TRBV5-4	16	CASSPGLAEWGGELFF
-	-	TRBV27	13	CASSPGPHYEQYF
-	TRBJ2-7	TRBV19	14	CASSIGQGAGEQYF
-	TRBJ1-5	TRBV6-6	15	CASSAGTGGNQPQHF
-	TRBJ2-7	TRBV28	14	CASKSVAPTYEQYF
-	TRBJ1-2	TRBV5-6	13	CASSLGTGVGYTF
-	TRBJ1-1	TRBV5-1	15	CASSLDGRMNTEAFF
few	TRBJ2-1	TRBV5-6	12	CASSLGGNEQFF
-	TRBJ1-1	TRBV29-1	13	CSVVGTTGTEAFF
once	TRBJ2-2	TRBV19	16	CASTTSGRAVTGELFF
-	TRBJ2-7	TRBV5-4	13	CASQAEPQYEQYF
-	TRBJ1-1	TRBV25-1	13	CASSESGTGAAFF
-	TRBJ2-7	TRBV28	13	CASSPGQTYEQYF
-	TRBJ1-1	TRBV19	13	CASSIEEGQEAFF
-	TRBJ2-1	TRBV27	16	CASSFVKGQGVGEQFF
-	TRBJ2-3	TRBV7-7	15	CASSSRWGGTDTQYF
-	TRBJ2-7	TRBV4-2	12	CASSQGTYEQYF
-	TRBJ2-3	TRBV5-4	16	CASSFGLAGVTDTQYF
-	TRBJ2-7	TRBV7-9	13	CASSDGLEDEQYF
once	TRBJ2-3	TRBV7-8	17	CASSLAGGDRSTDTQYF
-	TRBJ2-2	TRBV5-6	14	CASSWLPDTGELFF